This TCR beta chain came from a study of T cells after yellow fever vaccination. Conversion of TCR transcripts into cDNA relied on 5'RACE template switching, which added a universal primer site and UMIs. TCRdb redid the calling of the 5' RACE reads with MiXCR, one entry per CDR3 protein. The sample contains more than 300,000 distinct CDR3 sequences, roughly 10% of which appear only once. This CDR3 has 13 amino acids. Overall study results and limits: Subsequent booster samples again held most clones from primary vaccination (around 96% CD4, 85% to 90% CD8).

This clonotype was counted many times. The antigen remains unidentified. At one end the junction does not follow the germline gene, possibly because of a read error. The TCR sequence derives from a man younger than 30 who received the YFV17D yellow fever vaccine. This material consisted of CD4+ T cells sorted from PBMCs, taken 45 days after the yellow fever booster vaccination. This chain uses TRBV12-3 or TRBV12-4 with TRBJ2-6; no firm D call. The chain's CDR3 is CASSLSGANVLTF. The CDR3 DNA is TGCGCCAGCAGTCTCTCTGGGGCCAACGTCCTGACTTTC.